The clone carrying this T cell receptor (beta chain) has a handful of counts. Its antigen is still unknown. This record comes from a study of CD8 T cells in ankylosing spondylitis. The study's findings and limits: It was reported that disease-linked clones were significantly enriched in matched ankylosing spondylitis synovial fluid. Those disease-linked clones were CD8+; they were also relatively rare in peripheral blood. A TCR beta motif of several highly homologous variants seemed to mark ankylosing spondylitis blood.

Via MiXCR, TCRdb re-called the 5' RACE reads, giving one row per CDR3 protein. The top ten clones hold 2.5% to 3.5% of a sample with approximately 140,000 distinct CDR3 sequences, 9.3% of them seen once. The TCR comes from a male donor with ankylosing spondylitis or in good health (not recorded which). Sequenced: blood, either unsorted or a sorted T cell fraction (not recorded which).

The CDR3 loop is CASSLDFWRTRYDYEQYF. The CDR3 region has the DNA TGTGCCAGCAGCTTAGATTTTTGGCGGACTAGGTACGACTACGAGCAGTACTTC. The chain has TRBV11-2 and TRBJ2-7; 7 bases match TRBD2. The CDR3 extends over 18 amino acids. V trimming: 0 bases; J trimming: 3 bases; junction bases outside the gene matches: 14. CDR1 and CDR2 from the germline V gene are SGHAT and FQNNGV. The full variable domain, with the rest looked up from reference TRBV11-2 and TRBJ2-7, is EAGVAQSPRYKIIEKRQSVAFWCNPISGHATLYWYQQILGQGPKLLIQFQNNGVVDDSQLPKDRFSAERLKGVDSTLKIQPAKLEDSAVYLCASSLDFWRTRYDYEQYFGPGTRLTVT.